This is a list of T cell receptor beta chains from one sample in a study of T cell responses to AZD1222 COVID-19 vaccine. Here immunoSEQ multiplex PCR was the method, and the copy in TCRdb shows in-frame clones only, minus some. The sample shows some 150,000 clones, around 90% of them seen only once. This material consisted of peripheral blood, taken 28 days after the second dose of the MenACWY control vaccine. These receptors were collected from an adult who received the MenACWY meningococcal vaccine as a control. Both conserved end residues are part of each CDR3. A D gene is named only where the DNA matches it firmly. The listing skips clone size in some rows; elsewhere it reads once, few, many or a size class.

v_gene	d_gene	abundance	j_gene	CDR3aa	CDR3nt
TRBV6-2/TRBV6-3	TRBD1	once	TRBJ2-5	CASSNRGRGQETQYF	TGTGCCAGCAGTAACAGGGGGCGCGGACAAGAGACCCAGTACTTC
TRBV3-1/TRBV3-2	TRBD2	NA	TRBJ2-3	CASSLHSGASTDTQYF	TGTGCCAGCAGCCTCCATAGCGGGGCCAGCACAGATACGCAGTATTTT
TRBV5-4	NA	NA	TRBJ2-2	CASSLMQGNTGELFF	TGTGCCAGCAGCTTGATGCAGGGGAACACCGGGGAGCTGTTTTTT
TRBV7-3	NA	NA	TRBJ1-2	CASSLEGAPTNYGYTF	TGTGCCAGCAGCTTAGAAGGGGCACCCACTAACTATGGCTACACCTTC
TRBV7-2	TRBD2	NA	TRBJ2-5	CASIRERGETQYF	TGTGCCAGCATCCGGGAGCGGGGGGAGACCCAGTACTTC
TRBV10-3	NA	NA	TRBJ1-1	CAISAAINTEAFF	TGTGCCATCAGTGCAGCAATAAACACTGAAGCTTTCTTT
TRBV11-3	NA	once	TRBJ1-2	CASSFAGNYGYTF	TGTGCCAGCAGCTTCGCAGGGAACTATGGCTACACCTTC
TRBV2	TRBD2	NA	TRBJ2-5	CASNAGLAGYETQYF	TGTGCCAGCAACGCGGGACTAGCGGGTTACGAGACCCAGTACTTC
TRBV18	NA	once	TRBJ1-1	CASSQSGSGKNTEAFF	TGTGCCAGCTCACAGTCAGGGTCTGGGAAGAACACTGAAGCTTTCTTT
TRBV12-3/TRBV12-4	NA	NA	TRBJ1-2	CASSPGRYGYTF	TGTGCCAGCAGTCCGGGACGGTATGGCTACACCTTC
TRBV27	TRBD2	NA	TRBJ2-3	CASSLSGLASDTQYF	TGTGCCAGCAGTTTATCGGGACTAGCGTCAGATACGCAGTATTTT
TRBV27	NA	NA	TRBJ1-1	CASRELNTEAFF	TGTGCCAGCAGGGAATTAAACACTGAAGCTTTCTTT
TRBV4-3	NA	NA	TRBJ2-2	CASSQDMGDANTGELFF	TGCGCCAGCAGCCAAGATATGGGGGACGCGAACACCGGGGAGCTGTTTTTT
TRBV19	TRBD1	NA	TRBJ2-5	CASSPRQGAVTQYF	TGTGCCAGTAGTCCTAGACAGGGGGCTGTGACCCAGTACTTC
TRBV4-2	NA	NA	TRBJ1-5	CASSQETAENQPQHF	TGTGCCAGCAGCCAAGAAACGGCTGAGAATCAGCCCCAGCATTTT
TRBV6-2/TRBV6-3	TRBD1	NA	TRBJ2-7	CASSPTGGASNYEQYF	TGTGCCAGCAGCCCTACAGGGGGCGCAAGTAATTACGAGCAGTACTTC
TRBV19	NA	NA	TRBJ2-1	CASSIASGEQFF	TGTGCCAGTAGTATTGCCAGCGGTGAGCAGTTCTTC
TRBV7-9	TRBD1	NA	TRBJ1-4	CASSLERQGREKLFF	TGTGCCAGCAGCTTAGAGAGACAGGGAAGAGAAAAACTGTTTTTT
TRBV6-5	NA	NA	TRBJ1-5	CASRNPGGNQPQHF	TGTGCCAGCAGGAATCCGGGAGGCAATCAGCCCCAGCATTTT
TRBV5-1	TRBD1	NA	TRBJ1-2	CASRPGQNYGYTF	TGCGCCAGCCGCCCGGGACAGAACTATGGCTACACCTTC
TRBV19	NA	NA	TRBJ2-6	CASSMSTQTLGANVLTF	TGTGCCAGTAGTATGTCCACCCAAACGTTAGGGGCCAACGTCCTGACTTTC
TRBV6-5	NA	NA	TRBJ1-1	CASTAPGRNTEAFF	TGTGCCAGCACCGCCCCAGGACGGAACACTGAAGCTTTCTTT
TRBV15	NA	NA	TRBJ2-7	CATSRDGTDTYEQYF	TGTGCCACCAGCAGAGACGGGACGGACACCTACGAGCAGTACTTC
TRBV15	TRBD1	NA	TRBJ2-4	CATSTRTGLNIQYF	TGTGCCACCAGCACCAGGACAGGGCTAAACATTCAGTACTTC
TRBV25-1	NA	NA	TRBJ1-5	CASSPMGNSNQPQHF	TGTGCCAGCAGCCCGATGGGGAATAGCAATCAGCCCCAGCATTTT
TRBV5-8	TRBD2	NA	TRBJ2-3	CASSQGTSRSTDTQYF	TGTGCCAGCAGCCAGGGGACTAGTCGGTCCACAGATACGCAGTATTTT
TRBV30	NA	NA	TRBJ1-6	CAWSVGTHYNSPLHF	TGTGCCTGGAGTGTAGGGACACACTATAATTCACCCCTCCACTTT
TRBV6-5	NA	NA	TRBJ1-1	CASRGRGGTEAFF	TGTGCCAGCAGGGGACGAGGTGGCACTGAAGCTTTCTTT
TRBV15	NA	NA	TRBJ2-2	CATSPGLQVAGELFF	TGTGCCACCAGCCCGGGACTCCAAGTGGCCGGGGAGCTGTTTTTT
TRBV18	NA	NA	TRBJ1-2	CASSPFNSGTATAYTF	TGTGCCAGCTCACCCTTCAACTCCGGGACCGCCACGGCCTACACCTTC
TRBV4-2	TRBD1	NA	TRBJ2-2	CASSQERGGAGELFF	TGTGCCAGCAGCCAAGAAAGAGGGGGCGCCGGGGAGCTGTTTTTT
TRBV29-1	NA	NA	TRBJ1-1	CSSGRWDTEAFF	TGCAGTTCGGGGCGGTGGGACACTGAAGCTTTCTTT
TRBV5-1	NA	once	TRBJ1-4	CASMVGPNNEKLFF	TGCGCCAGCATGGTGGGGCCTAATAATGAAAAACTGTTTTTT
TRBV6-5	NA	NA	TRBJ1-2	CASRRQGVNYGYTF	TGTGCCAGCAGGCGGCAGGGAGTTAACTATGGCTACACCTTC
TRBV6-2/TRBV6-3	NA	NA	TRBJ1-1	CASSYFRQALNTEAFF	TGTGCCAGCAGTTATTTCAGACAGGCCTTGAACACTGAAGCTTTCTTT
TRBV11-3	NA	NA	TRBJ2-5	CASSGRGETQYF	TGTGCCAGCAGCGGCAGAGGGGAGACCCAGTACTTC
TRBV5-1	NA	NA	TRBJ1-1	CASSRRPPRGNTEAFF	TGCGCCAGCAGCCGTCGTCCCCCCAGAGGGAACACTGAAGCTTTCTTT
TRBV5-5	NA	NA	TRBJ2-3	CASSLVPETTDTQYF	TGTGCCAGCAGCTTGGTTCCGGAGACCACAGATACGCAGTATTTT
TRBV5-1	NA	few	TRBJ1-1	CASSLGGTNTEAFF	TGCGCCAGCAGCTTGGGAGGGACGAACACTGAAGCTTTCTTT
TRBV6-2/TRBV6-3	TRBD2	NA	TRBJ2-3	CASSYAGLAGGPDTQYF	TGTGCCAGCAGTTACGCGGGACTAGCGGGGGGGCCGGATACGCAGTATTTT
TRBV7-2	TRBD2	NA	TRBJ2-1	CASSLVTSGGALNNEQFF	TGTGCCAGCAGCTTAGTCACTAGCGGGGGGGCCTTAAACAATGAGCAGTTCTTC
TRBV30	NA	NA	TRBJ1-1	CAWSGLVYIAEAFF	TGTGCCTGGAGTGGACTGGTGTATATCGCTGAAGCTTTCTTT
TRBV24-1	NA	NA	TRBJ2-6	CATSDPPGPGANVLTF	TGTGCCACCAGTGATCCCCCCGGTCCTGGGGCCAACGTCCTGACTTTC
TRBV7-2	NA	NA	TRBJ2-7	CASSLMSRKYF	TGTGCCAGCAGCTTGATGTCCCGCAAGTACTTC
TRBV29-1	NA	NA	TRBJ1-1	CSGTRTTEAFF	TGCAGCGGGACCAGGACCACTGAAGCTTTCTTT
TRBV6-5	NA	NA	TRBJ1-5	CASSYTFSGQPQHF	TGTGCCAGCAGTTACACATTCTCGGGGCAGCCCCAGCATTTT
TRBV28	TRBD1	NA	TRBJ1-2	CASRTSTGKGGYTF	TGTGCCAGCCGAACTTCGACAGGGAAGGGTGGCTACACCTTC
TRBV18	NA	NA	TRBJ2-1	CASSPVGRARSNEQFF	TGTGCCAGCTCACCAGTGGGCAGGGCCCGTTCGAATGAGCAGTTCTTC
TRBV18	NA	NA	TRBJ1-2	CASSPISQRGDGYTF	TGTGCCAGCTCCCCCATCTCTCAAAGAGGGGACGGCTACACCTTC
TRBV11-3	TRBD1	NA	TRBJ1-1	CASSLTTGFGGAFF	TGTGCCAGCAGCCTGACGACAGGGTTTGGAGGAGCTTTCTTT
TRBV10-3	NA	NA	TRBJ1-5	CAISESNSGQGGYQPQHF	TGTGCCATCAGTGAGTCGAATTCGGGGCAGGGAGGATATCAGCCCCAGCATTTT
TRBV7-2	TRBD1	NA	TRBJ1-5	CASSLGQGAEPQHF	TGTGCCAGCAGCTTAGGACAGGGGGCCGAGCCCCAGCATTTT
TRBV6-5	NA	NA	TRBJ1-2	CASGLHRVDGYTF	TGTGCCAGCGGGCTTCACAGGGTCGACGGCTACACCTTC
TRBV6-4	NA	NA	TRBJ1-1	CASSVKMNTEAFF	TGTGCCAGCAGTGTTAAGATGAACACTGAAGCTTTCTTT
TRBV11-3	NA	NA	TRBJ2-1	CASSRGSSYNEQFF	TGTGCCAGCAGCCGGGGGTCCTCCTACAATGAGCAGTTCTTC
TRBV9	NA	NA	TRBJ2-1	CASSPYREFYEQFF	TGTGCCAGCAGCCCGTACCGGGAGTTCTATGAGCAGTTCTTC
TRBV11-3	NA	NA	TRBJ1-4	CASSQRNEKLFF	TGTGCCAGCAGCCAGAGAAATGAAAAACTGTTTTTT
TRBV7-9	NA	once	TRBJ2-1	CASRARGLQDEQFF	TGTGCCAGCAGGGCCCGGGGCTTACAGGATGAGCAGTTCTTC
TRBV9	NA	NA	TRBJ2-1	CASSSLTAYNEQFF	TGTGCCAGCAGCTCGCTGACGGCCTACAATGAGCAGTTCTTC